What follows are 31 T cell receptor beta chains derived from one specimen sequenced in a study of CD8+CD57+ T cells in acquired aplastic anemia. CDR3 and TCR beta VDJ profiling relied on a genomic DNA template. TCRdb used MiXCR to reprocess the reads, holding one entry per CDR3 protein. The sample lists hundreds of thousands of distinct CDR3 sequences, 55% to 75% occurring once. The sample was sorted CD4+, CD8+, or CD8+CD57+ T cells (not recorded which) from PBMCs. Receptors were obtained from a human donor in good health, serving as a control.

Comments on this clonotype: This sequence may be a read error, since a much larger clone differs from it by one base. V is TRBV6-5 and J is TRBJ1-3; D may be TRBD1 (5 bases). CDR1 and CDR2 from the germline V gene are MNHEY and SVGAGI. This CDR3 spans 15 amino acids. In DNA form, the CDR3 reads TGTGCCAGCACCCAGCTCGCAGGGCCAAGAGACACCGTATATTTT. Amino acids: CASTQLAGPRDTVYF.

The gene calls are TRBV4-2 and TRBJ2-7; D possibly uses TRBD1 or TRBD2 (5 bases each). Germline-derived CDR1 and CDR2 are LGHNA and YNFKEQ. The CDR3 spans 15 residues. Trimming took off 5 bases at V and 0 bases at J, with 14 bases between the two ends. CDR3 residues: CASSGRDGDSYEQYF. For the CDR3, the DNA is TGTGCCAGCAGCGGCCGGGACGGGGACTCCTACGAGCAGTACTTC.

Details on this clonotype: A much more abundant neighbour one base away suggests this may be a read error. V gene TRBV6-5 combines with J gene TRBJ1-5, with D tentatively TRBD1 (6 bases). CDR1 is MNHEY, CDR2 SVGAGI, per germline. The CDR3 consists of 15 residues. Trimming shortened V by 5 bases and J by 2 bases, and 13 bases separated the two germline ends. CDR3 loop: CASSHNRVGNQPQHF. CDR3 bases: TGTGCCAGCAGTCACAACAGGGTTGGCAATCAGCCCCAGCATTTT.

In this sample, this clonotype turned up many times. The chain recombines TRBV6-6 with TRBJ2-1, with D tentatively TRBD2 (6 bases). V was cut by 5 bases and J by 1 base, with 12 bases left in between. Germline V gene sequence: CDR1 MNHNY, CDR2 SVGAGI (reference sequence). The CDR3 runs to 15 residues. The CDR3 coding sequence is TGTGCCAGCAGTCTCCTCGGAGGGTCCTACAATGAGCAGTTCTTC. It specifies CASSLLGGSYNEQFF.

The gene calls are TRBV9 and TRBJ1-1; 7 bases match TRBD1. V shed 4 bases and J 13 bases; nucleotides not matched to a gene: 16. The CDR3 consists of 14 residues. Germline V CDR1 and CDR2: SGDLS, YYNGEE. For the CDR3, the DNA is TGTGCCAGCAGCAATCAGGGGGAACTCAACTACGATTTCTTT. Residues: CASSNQGELNYDFF.

For the CDR3, the DNA is TGTGCCAGCAGCGGAGACGCACATGAATACCTGTTTTTT. Translation: CASSGDAHEYLFF. The J gene is TRBJ1-4, the V gene TRBV9; D is unresolved. The CDR3 is 13 residues long. Deletions cut 3 bases from V and 14 bases from J, with 17 bases between. Germline CDR1 SGDLS, CDR2 YYNGEE. The full variable domain, rest sourced from reference TRBV9 and TRBJ1-4, is DSGVTQTPKHLITATGQRVTLRCSPRSGDLSVYWYQQSLDQGLQFLIQYYNGEERAKGNILERFSAQQFPDLHSELNLSSLELGDSALYFCASSGDAHEYLFFGSGTQLSVL.

This chain connects TRBV30 to TRBJ1-2; no clear D. The germline CDR1 and CDR2 sequences are GTSNPN and SVGIG (reference sequence). The CDR3 loop spans 12 amino acids. V shed 4 bases and J shed 12 bases, with 18 bases lying between them. The CDR3 region is CAWTPTSAGNTF. In nucleotides, the CDR3 is TGTGCCTGGACGCCGACCTCGGCTGGAAACACCTTC.

This clonotype was seen repeatedly, ten times or more. The rearrangement links TRBV5-1 to TRBJ2-1; TRBD2 agrees at 10 bases. V lost 0 bases and J lost 10; bases outside the gene matches: 4. The CDR3 is made up of 14 amino acids. Looked up from germline, CDR1 is SGHRS and CDR2 is YFSETQ. The CDR3 DNA reads as TGCGCCAGCAGCTTGGTCCCTAGCGGGGGCGAGCAGTTCTTC. Its translation is CASSLVPSGGEQFF. The full variable domain, in which reference TRBV5-1 and TRBJ2-1 provide the parts outside the CDR3, is KAGVTQTPRYLIKTRGQQVTLSCSPISGHRSVSWYQQTPGQGLQFLFEYFSETQRNKGNFPGRFSGRQFSNSRSEMNVSTLELGDSALYLCASSLVPSGGEQFFGPGTRLTVL.

The CDR3 protein is CASRTTVGTDEKLFF. CDR3 DNA sequence: TGCGCCAGCAGGACGACGGTGGGGACTGATGAAAAACTGTTTTTT. The J gene is TRBJ1-4, the V gene TRBV4-1, with D maybe TRBD1 (5 bases). Germline loops: CDR1 MGHRA, CDR2 YSYEKL. V lost 6 bases, J lost 6 bases, and 17 bases lay in between. The CDR3 runs to 15 residues.

Concerning this clonotype: This CDR3 is missing its conserved last phenylalanine or tryptophan, likely due to a read error. Because the CDR3's place on the DNA is in doubt, the DNA is left out and the CDR3 is given as listed by TCRdb. The genes are TRBV7-2 and TRBJ1-2; the table calls TRBD1, which could not be checked here. Per the germline V gene, CDR1 is SGHTA and CDR2 is FQGNSA. The CDR3 adds up to 13 amino acids, both ends counted. The CDR3 is CASSDTGYGAFFG.

The V and J genes are TRBV20-1 and TRBJ1-2, with D perhaps TRBD1 (6 bases). CDR3 size: 14 residues. From germline, CDR1 is DFQATT and CDR2 SNEGSKA (reference sequence). The CDR3 spells CRGGGGGGGLGYTF. The CDR3 bases are TGCAGGGGGGGGGGCGGAGGGGGGGGGCTGGGCTACACCTTC.

V gene TRBV13 combines with J gene TRBJ2-3; D might be TRBD2 (5 bases). Germline V gives CDR1 PRHDT, CDR2 FYEKMQ (reference sequence). Trimming took 5 bases from V and 13 from J, leaving 19 bases between them. This CDR3 has 13 amino acids. CDR3 loop: CASSPDLAEGEYF. DNA for the CDR3: TGTGCCAGCAGCCCAGACTTAGCAGAGGGCGAGTATTTT.

V is TRBV11-2 and J is TRBJ2-3; D uncertain. This CDR3 is 14 amino acids long. Trimming cost V 1 base and J 2 bases, with 7 bases left between them. Germline V gene data show CDR1 as SGHAT and CDR2 as FQNNGV. The chain's CDR3 is CASSLGPNTDTQYF. DNA for the CDR3: TGTGCCAGCAGCTTAGGCCCGAACACAGATACGCAGTATTTT. The full variable domain, with the rest looked up from reference TRBV11-2 and TRBJ2-3, is EAGVAQSPRYKIIEKRQSVAFWCNPISGHATLYWYQQILGQGPKLLIQFQNNGVVDDSQLPKDRFSAERLKGVDSTLKIQPAKLEDSAVYLCASSLGPNTDTQYFGPGTRLTVL.

Comments on this clonotype: At one end, the junction sequence differs from germline, possibly due to a read error. The CDR3 nucleotides are TGTGCCACCAGTGTTCCCCCCGACACCAATGCGCAGTATTTT. This gives the protein CATSVPPDTNAQYF. V gene TRBV2 combines with J gene TRBJ2-3; D not certain. The CDR3 spans 14 residues. CDR1 and CDR2 from the germline V gene are SNHLY and FYNNEI.

This clonotype was recorded at least ten times. The chain combines TRBV20-1 with TRBJ2-5, with D tentatively TRBD2 (7 bases). Germline CDR1 is DFQATT and CDR2 is SNEGSKA (reference sequence). The CDR3 spans 13 residues. The CDR3: CSPSGGAGETQYF. The CDR3, as DNA: TGCAGCCCGAGTGGGGGGGCTGGAGAGACCCAGTACTTC.

In regard to this clonotype: Because the CDR3's place on the DNA is in doubt, the DNA is left out and the CDR3 is given as listed by TCRdb. This chain joins TRBV14 and TRBJ1-4. The CDR3 is 15 residues long, counting both termini. Germline V lookup: CDR1 SGHDN, CDR2 FVKESK. The CDR3 protein is CASSQDSYGYTFVFF.

The chain couples TRBV11-2 to TRBJ2-3, with D possibly matching TRBD1 (7 bases). Trimming removed 4 bases at V and 7 bases at J, with 18 bases between. Germline CDR1 SGHAT, CDR2 FQNNGV. This CDR3 is built from 15 residues. CDR3 sequence: CASSSQGGNANTQYF. The DNA of the CDR3 is TGTGCCAGCAGCTCCCAGGGGGGCAACGCGAATACGCAGTATTTT.

CDR3 loop: CSARTGTNGQYF. In nucleotides, the CDR3 is TGCAGCGCACGAACTGGCACCAATGGGCAGTACTTC. V and J are TRBV29-1 and TRBJ2-7, with D unresolved. Trimming took 7 bases from V and 9 from J, leaving 19 bases between them. This CDR3 region has 12 residues. Germline values: CDR1 SQVTM, CDR2 ANQGSEA.

Details on this clonotype: A much larger clone differs from this one at a single base, so this may be a read error. This chain joins TRBV11-3 and TRBJ1-4; 9 nucleotides match TRBD1. Germline V gene lookup returns CDR1 SGHNT and CDR2 YENEEA. J lost 8 bases, V lost 5 bases, and 3 bases had no gene match. The CDR3 runs to 13 residues. CDR3 sequence: CASSGTGNEKLFF. The CDR3 DNA sequence: TGTGCCAGCAGCGGGACAGGGAACGAAAAACTGTTTTTT.

In its sample, this clonotype was seen many times. The chain joins TRBV7-9 to TRBJ1-4; D unresolved. Germline CDR1 reads SEHNR; CDR2 reads FQNEAQ (reference sequence). V lost 1 base and J lost 3, with 9 bases in between. The CDR3 has 15 amino acids. The CDR3 nucleotides read TGTGCCAGCAGCTTAGAAGCCGGGGCTAATGAAAAACTGTTTTTT. Residues: CASSLEAGANEKLFF.

The V gene is TRBV19, the J gene TRBJ2-7, with a possible D match to TRBD2 (6 bases). Germline loops: CDR1 LNHDA, CDR2 SQIVND (reference sequence). The CDR3 length is 15 residues. V was shortened by 5 bases and J by 7 bases, with 21 bases between the two germline ends. The CDR3 DNA sequence: TGTGCCAGTAGTTCTCCTCACTGGGAGGCATATGAGCAGTACTTC. Residues: CASSSPHWEAYEQYF.

The V and J genes are TRBV9 and TRBJ1-1; weak D call: TRBD1 (6 bases). The CDR3 totals 14 residues. From germline, CDR1 is SGDLS and CDR2 YYNGEE. Trimming took off 4 bases at V and 4 bases at J, with 14 bases between the two ends. The DNA for the CDR3 is TGTGCCAGCAGCCTCACAGGGTTCAGCACTGAAGCTTTCTTT. Translation gives CASSLTGFSTEAFF.

This clonotype was observed many times. The chain couples TRBV12-3 or TRBV12-4 to TRBJ1-6; D is perhaps TRBD1 (5 bases). Trimming shortened V by 1 base and J by 7 bases, and 11 bases separated the two germline ends. CDR3 length equals 15 residues. CDR3 protein: CASSLGGTYNSPLHF. As DNA, the CDR3 is TGTGCCAGCAGTTTAGGGGGGACGTACAATTCACCCCTCCACTTT.

This clonotype has only a few counts. The rearrangement links TRBV10-3 to TRBJ1-2, with D possibly matching TRBD1 (6 bases). CDR3 length: 13 amino acids. Per the germline V gene, CDR1 is ENHRY and CDR2 is SYGVKD. V lost 2 bases and J 7 bases, leaving 11 bases between the germline ends. The CDR3: CAISEPDRIGYTF. The CDR3 DNA reads TGTGCCATCAGTGAGCCCGACAGGATTGGCTACACCTTC.

The chain carries TRBV7-2 and TRBJ2-1; 9 nucleotides agree with TRBD2. V was pared by 4 bases and J by 11 bases, with 15 bases of the junction left unmatched. From germline, CDR1 is SGHTA and CDR2 FQGNSA. The CDR3 spans 16 residues. CDR3 loop: CASSCGGGHLSEQQFF. In nucleotides, the CDR3 is TGTGCCAGCAGCTGCGGGGGGGGGCACCTCAGCGAGCAGCAGTTCTTC.

Comments on this clonotype: A read error may account for a junction end that differs from germline. The chain couples TRBV19 to TRBJ1-5; D possibly corresponds to TRBD1 (6 bases). This CDR3 region has 13 residues. Germline lookup yields CDR1 LNHDA and CDR2 SQIVND (reference sequence). The DNA for the CDR3 is TGTGCCACAGACCAGGGGAATGATCAGCCCCAGCACTTT. It yields the protein CATDQGNDQPQHF.

In its sample, this clonotype was seen a few times. The rearrangement joins TRBV2 to TRBJ2-7; D is uncertain. The CDR3 length is 14 residues. V was cut by 1 base and J by 2 bases, with 9 bases left in between. CDR1 is SNHLY and CDR2 is FYNNEI in the germline V gene. The DNA for the CDR3 is TGTGCCAGCAGTGAAGGACTGGTGACCTACGAGCAGTACTTC. It yields the protein CASSEGLVTYEQYF.

Notes on this clonotype: The CDR3 ends on some other residue instead of the conserved phenylalanine or tryptophan, so this is likely a read error. The limits of the CDR3 on the DNA are not certain, so only TCRdb's listed CDR3 is given. The chain carries TRBV7-3 and TRBJ1-1. The germline V gene has CDR1 SGHTA and CDR2 FQGTGA. The CDR3 adds up to 13 amino acids, both ends counted. The CDR3 sequence is CASSLGGRTEAYQ.

This clonotype was seen ten or more times. The CDR3 region has the DNA TGTGCCAGCAGCGGAAGAGGGGAGAGCGAAGCTTTCTTT. Translating gives CASSGRGESEAFF. The V and J genes are TRBV9 and TRBJ1-1; maybe TRBD1 (5 bases). The CDR3 is 13 amino acids. V dropped 3 bases and J dropped 8 bases, with 14 bases sitting between them. Per the germline V gene, CDR1 is SGDLS and CDR2 is YYNGEE. The entire variable domain, with the rest obtained from reference TRBV9 and TRBJ1-1, is as follows: DSGVTQTPKHLITATGQRVTLRCSPRSGDLSVYWYQQSLDQGLQFLIQYYNGEERAKGNILERFSAQQFPDLHSELNLSSLELGDSALYFCASSGRGESEAFFGQGTRLTVV.

The V call is TRBV20-1, the J call TRBJ1-1, with TRBD1 matching 7 bases. The CDR3 runs to 14 residues. CDR1 and CDR2 from the germline V gene are DFQATT and SNEGSKA (reference sequence). J gave up 4 bases and V 6 bases, and 11 bases lay outside the gene matches. CDR3 nucleotide sequence: TGCAGTGCGAGCGGGGGACAGAGGGGCACTGAAGCTTTCTTT. Protein product: CSASGGQRGTEAFF.

The gene calls are TRBV7-2 and TRBJ2-1; TRBD1 agrees at 9 bases. CDR1 and CDR2 from the germline V gene are SGHTA and FQGNSA. J gave up 10 bases and V 5 bases, and 12 bases lay outside the gene matches. The CDR3 contains 15 residues. CDR3 sequence reads: CASSTSTGGSYEQFF. The CDR3 nucleotides read TGTGCCAGCAGCACTTCGACAGGGGGTTCGTACGAGCAGTTCTTC.